One TCR beta chain is described in this entry. Sequencing used immunoSEQ multiplex PCR; TCRdb keeps in-frame clones, though not all of them. The top ten hold around 0.35% of the sample, which has about 2.3 million clones, roughly 92% seen once. The sample originates from a study of shared clonotypes between healthy human individuals. CDR3 size: 16 residues. The V gene end was trimmed by 1 base and the J gene end by 4 bases; junction bases not matched to a gene: 7. Germline CDR1 and CDR2: MNHEY and SMNVEV (reference sequence). Sequenced sample: naive CD4+ T cells from PBMCs. As for subset: CD45RA+ positively selected. This clonotype originated in a man between 18 and 35 years old in good health. Some clones in this sample may be carry-over from other donors' samples. The chain couples TRBV27 to TRBJ1-5, with 7 bases lining up with TRBD1. CDR3 bases: TGTGCCAGCAGTTTATTCTCGACAGGGACAAATCAGCCCCAGCATTTT. Translated, it gives CASSLFSTGTNQPQHF.